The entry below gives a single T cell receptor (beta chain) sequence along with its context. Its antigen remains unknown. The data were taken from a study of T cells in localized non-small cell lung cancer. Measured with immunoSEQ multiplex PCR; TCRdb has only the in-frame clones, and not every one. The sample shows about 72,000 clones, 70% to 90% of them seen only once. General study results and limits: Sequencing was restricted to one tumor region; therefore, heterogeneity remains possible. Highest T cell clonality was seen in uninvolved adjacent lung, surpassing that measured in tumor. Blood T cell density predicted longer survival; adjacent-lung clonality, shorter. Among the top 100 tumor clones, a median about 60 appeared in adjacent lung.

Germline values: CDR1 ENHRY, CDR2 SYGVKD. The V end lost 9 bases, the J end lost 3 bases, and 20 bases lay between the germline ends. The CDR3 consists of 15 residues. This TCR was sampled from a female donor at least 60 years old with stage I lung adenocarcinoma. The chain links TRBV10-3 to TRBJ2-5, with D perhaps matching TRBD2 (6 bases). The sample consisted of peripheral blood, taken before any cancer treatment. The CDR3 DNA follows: TGTGCCATAGCCCTGGGGGGAGCAGGTAAAGAGACCCAGTACTTC. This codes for CAIALGGAGKETQYF.